Listed here are 16 T cell receptor beta chains from one sample, sequenced in a study of spatial heterogeneity in lung cancer. The time point is: sample taken at primary tumor resection. Sequencing of whole RNA from tumor, nontumor lung or frozen PBMC involved no sorting. TCRdb reprocessed the 5' RACE reads with MiXCR, giving one entry per CDR3 protein. The sample consists of 80,000 to 95,000 distinct CDR3 sequences, around 8.6% of them appearing once. Sequences were derived from PBMCs, sampled at surgery. The receptors were sampled from a male donor with early-stage non-small cell lung cancer.

This clonotype occurred a few times. The CDR3 nucleotides read TGTGCCACCAGCAGAGAGGTCTCCTACGAGCAGTACTTC. This gives the protein CATSREVSYEQYF. This rearrangement joins TRBV15 to TRBJ2-7; no firm D call. V was pared by 0 bases and J by 0 bases, with 3 bases between. Germline V CDR1 and CDR2: LNHNV, YYDKDF (reference sequence). This CDR3 has 13 amino acids.

The table lists this clonotype with many counts. V gene TRBV12-3 or TRBV12-4 combines with J gene TRBJ2-2; D may correspond to TRBD1 or TRBD2 (5 bases each). There are 14 residues in the CDR3. Trimming shortened V by 6 bases and J by 7 bases, and 15 bases separated the two germline ends. CDR3 residues: CASRYPGTVGELFF. CDR3 DNA sequence: TGTGCCAGCAGATACCCAGGGACGGTCGGGGAGCTGTTTTTT.

In this sample, this clonotype turned up many times. The chain uses TRBV11-2 and TRBJ2-5; no clear D. CDR3 length: 14 amino acids. The V end lost 1 base, the J end lost 1 base, and 7 bases lay between the germline ends. Germline lookup yields CDR1 SGHAT and CDR2 FQNNGV. CDR3: CASSLAGIQETQYF. In DNA form, the CDR3 reads TGTGCCAGCAGCTTAGCTGGGATCCAAGAGACCCAGTACTTC.

This clonotype was seen at least ten times. The rearrangement uses TRBV3-1 and TRBJ2-2; weak D call: TRBD2 (6 bases). CDR1 is LGHDT and CDR2 is YNNKEL in the germline V gene (reference sequence). This CDR3 has 13 amino acids. V lost 2 bases and J 5 bases, leaving 6 bases between the germline ends. CDR3 nucleotides: TGTGCCAGCAGCCAACGGGGGACCGGGGAGCTGTTTTTT. Amino acids: CASSQRGTGELFF.

This clonotype occurred many times. The chain carries TRBV6-5 and TRBJ2-6; 10 bases fit TRBD1. With V trimmed by 8 bases and J by 1 base, 8 bases remained unmatched. CDR3 length equals 17 residues. The germline V gene encodes CDR1 MNHEY and CDR2 SVGAGI. The CDR3 loop reads CASLSGTGVSGANVLTF. For the CDR3, the DNA is TGTGCCAGCTTATCCGGGACAGGGGTTTCTGGGGCCAACGTCCTGACTTTC.

This clonotype was observed a single time. The chain uses TRBV28 and TRBJ2-5; 9 bases align to TRBD2. Trimming removed 2 bases from V and 5 bases from J; junction bases left unmatched: 3. Germline V gene data show CDR1 as MDHEN and CDR2 as SYDVKM. CDR3 length equals 14 residues. The CDR3 nucleotides are TGTGCCAGCAGTTTAGCGGGAGGGTGGGAGACCCAGTACTTC. It yields the protein CASSLAGGWETQYF.

This clonotype was found many times. This chain uses TRBV3-1 with TRBJ2-7; the match to TRBD1 covers 7 bases. J was trimmed by 2 bases and V by 5 bases; bases with no gene match: 6. Germline-derived CDR1 and CDR2 are LGHDT and YNNKEL (reference sequence). The CDR3 consists of 14 residues. The CDR3 region is CASSRWDSPYEQYF. In DNA form, the CDR3 reads TGTGCCAGCAGCAGATGGGACAGCCCCTACGAGCAGTACTTC.

The sample holds many counts of this clonotype. The CDR3 coding sequence is TGCAGTGCTAGGGGACCTAACACTGAAGCTTTCTTT. Translated, it gives CSARGPNTEAFF. This sequence joins TRBV20-1 and TRBJ1-1; a weak D match, TRBD1 (5 bases). Trimming left V 3 bases short and J 2 bases short, with 7 bases between. CDR1 is DFQATT and CDR2 is SNEGSKA in the germline V gene (reference sequence). CDR3 length: 12 amino acids.

V gene TRBV29-1 combines with J gene TRBJ1-5; no clear D. Per the germline V gene, CDR1 is SQVTM and CDR2 is ANQGSEA. CDR3 length: 13 amino acids. V lost 4 bases and J 2 bases, leaving 9 bases between the germline ends. In nucleotides, the CDR3 is TGCAGCGTTGGCGGGGTCGGCAATCAGCCCCAGCATTTT. It translates to CSVGGVGNQPQHF.

The table lists this clonotype with a few counts. The rearrangement uses TRBV5-1 and TRBJ1-1; D call uncertain. Trimming stripped 0 bases from V and 5 bases from J, with 11 bases between. The germline V gene has CDR1 SGHRS and CDR2 YFSETQ. This CDR3 is built from 14 residues. The CDR3 loop reads CASSLDPGFTEAFF. The CDR3 DNA reads TGCGCCAGCAGCTTGGACCCAGGCTTTACTGAAGCTTTCTTT.

This clonotype occurred once. This chain uses TRBV28 with TRBJ2-4, with D unresolved. Germline V CDR1 and CDR2: MDHEN, SYDVKM. This CDR3 is 13 amino acids long. Trimming left V 5 bases short and J 5 bases short, with 10 bases between. The CDR3 protein is CASSPPAENIQYF. In nucleotides, the CDR3 is TGTGCCAGCAGTCCCCCTGCAGAAAACATTCAGTACTTC.

The chain joins TRBV5-1 to TRBJ2-7, with D perhaps matching TRBD1 (6 bases). V was cut by 3 bases and J by 3 bases, with 10 bases left in between. Germline assignment: CDR1 SGHRS and CDR2 YFSETQ. The CDR3 is 13 residues long. CDR3 sequence: CASSYGTNYEQYF. CDR3 coding DNA: TGCGCCAGCAGCTATGGGACAAACTACGAGCAGTACTTC.

This clonotype was detected a few times. The rearrangement joins TRBV25-1 to TRBJ2-1; the match to TRBD2 covers 7 bases. The CDR3 runs to 12 residues. The germline V gene encodes CDR1 MGHDK and CDR2 SYGVNS. Unmatched junction bases numbered 5, after V lost 4 bases and J lost 11 bases. The CDR3 region is CASSVTGTKQFF. The CDR3 DNA is TGTGCCAGCAGTGTGACCGGGACTAAGCAGTTCTTC. Complete variable domain (other parts from reference TRBV25-1 and TRBJ2-1): EADIYQTPRYLVIGTGKKITLECSQTMGHDKMYWYQQDPGMELHLIHYSYGVNSTEKGDLSSESTVSRIRTEHFPLTLESARPSHTSQYLCASSVTGTKQFFGPGTRLTVL.

In this sample, this clonotype turned up many times. The rearrangement links TRBV6-5 to TRBJ2-6, with no clear D. Germline V lookup: CDR1 MNHEY, CDR2 SVGAGI. The CDR3 contains 15 residues. V lost 0 bases and J 0 bases, leaving 3 bases between the germline ends. The DNA of the CDR3 is TGTGCCAGCAGTTACTCGGGCTCTGGGGCCAACGTCCTGACTTTC. Translating it yields CASSYSGSGANVLTF.

At least ten counts were recorded for this clonotype. This chain joins TRBV4-2 and TRBJ1-5; D perhaps matches TRBD1 (5 bases). The V end lost 4 bases, the J end lost 1 base, and 11 bases lay between the germline ends. The CDR3 runs 15 residues. The V gene's germline CDR1 is LGHNA and CDR2 YNFKEQ. CDR3: CASSRMGDSNQPQHF. The CDR3 DNA is TGTGCCAGCAGCCGAATGGGGGACAGCAATCAGCCCCAGCATTTT.

This clonotype was recorded at least ten times. This chain joins TRBV15 and TRBJ2-3; possibly TRBD1 for D (5 bases). Germline lookup yields CDR1 LNHNV and CDR2 YYDKDF (reference sequence). V was clipped by 8 bases and J by 2 bases, with 11 bases between them. The CDR3 length is 13 residues. For the CDR3, the DNA is TGTGCCACCGGGCAGGGCTTCACAGATACGCAGTATTTT. Residues: CATGQGFTDTQYF.